This T cell receptor (beta chain) was retrieved from a study of OX40 agonist ivuxolimab in advanced cancers. General study results and limits: Among patients with partial responses at 0.1-3.0 mg/kg, clonal expansion was among the lowest.

This clone was detected only once. Its antigen is currently unknown. TCRdb's copy holds only in-frame clones and misses some; the assay was immunoSEQ multiplex PCR. The sample has around 80,000 clones; about 92% are singletons. The CDR3 is 17 residues long. Germline loops: CDR1 LNHDA, CDR2 SQIVND (reference sequence). Trimming took 5 bases from V and 0 from J; bases not matched to a gene: 9. The chain recombines TRBV19 with TRBJ1-1; 10 nucleotides align to TRBD1. The starting material was CD4+ or CD8+ T cells sorted from blood, obtained in a trial of the OX40 agonist ivuxolimab. The receptor was isolated from an adult with an advanced solid tumor such as melanoma, head and neck, liver or kidney cancer. This CDR3 is CASSETGGLLVNTEAFF. In nucleotides, the CDR3 is TGTGCCAGTAGTGAGACAGGGGGCTTGTTGGTGAACACTGAAGCTTTCTTT. Full variable domain (missing parts from reference TRBV19 and TRBJ1-1): DGGITQSPKYLFRKEGQNVTLSCEQNLNHDAMYWYRQDPGQGLRLIYYSQIVNDFQKGDIAEGYSVSREKKESFPLTVTSAQKNPTAFYLCASSETGGLLVNTEAFFGQGTRLTVV.